The 29 T cell receptor beta chains below were found in one sample sequenced in a study of blood T cell repertoires in COVID-19. The assay was immunoSEQ multiplex PCR, and TCRdb's table has in-frame clones only and misses some. The sample has over 80,000 clones; about nine tenths are singletons. The specimen sequenced was peripheral blood. These receptors were obtained from a human donor with active COVID-19. The donor label of this sample is uncertain.

This clone was detected once. This chain joins TRBV3-1 (or the pseudogene TRBV3-2) and TRBJ1-1; tentatively, D is TRBD1 (6 bases). The CDR3 loop spans 15 amino acids. With 3 bases removed from V and 5 bases from J, the gap between germline ends came to 16 bases. Germline V gene lookup returns CDR1 LGHDT and CDR2 YNNKEL (reference sequence). In DNA, the CDR3 is TGTGCCAGCAGCCAGCCCTTGGGGGCTTGGACTGAAGCTTTCTTT. This encodes CASSQPLGAWTEAFF.

This clone appeared a few times. The chain carries TRBV4-1 and TRBJ2-5, with TRBD2 matching over 9 bases. With 1 base clipped from V and 5 bases from J, the junction kept 11 bases outside the gene matches. The CDR3 is made up of 17 amino acids. CDR1 and CDR2 (germline): MGHRA, YSYEKL. CDR3: CASSQVGLAGLGETQYF. The CDR3 DNA reads TGCGCCAGCAGCCAAGTGGGGCTAGCGGGGCTGGGGGAGACCCAGTACTTC.

This chain joins TRBV2 and TRBJ1-5; 9 nucleotides line up with TRBD1. CDR3 size: 15 residues. From germline, CDR1 is SNHLY and CDR2 FYNNEI. V was clipped by 4 bases and J by 4 bases; unmatched bases: 5. CDR3 DNA: TGTGCCAGCAGTGGCGGGACAGGGATAAATCAGCCCCAGCATTTT. This translates into CASSGGTGINQPQHF.

This clone has only one observation. The CDR3 nucleotides are TGTGCCAGCAGCGCCACCGGGACAGGGGGCGGTGAAGCTTTCTTT. Its translation: CASSATGTGGGEAFF. This chain connects TRBV7-6 to TRBJ1-1, with 12 bases that match TRBD1. J was trimmed by 7 bases and V by 5 bases; bases with no gene match: 8. The CDR3 sequence is 15 residues long. Germline assignment: CDR1 SGHVS and CDR2 FNYEAQ.

This clone showed up just once. V and J are TRBV10-1 and TRBJ2-5; D is unclear. Trimming took 4 bases from V and 1 from J, leaving 7 bases between them. The CDR3 has 13 residues. Germline V gene sequence: CDR1 WNHNN, CDR2 SYGVQD (reference sequence). The CDR3 loop is CASSVQAQETQYF. DNA for the CDR3: TGCGCCAGCAGTGTCCAGGCCCAAGAGACCCAGTACTTC.

This clone appeared a single time. This chain uses TRBV5-1 with TRBJ2-3, with 9 bases fitting TRBD1. CDR3 length: 16 amino acids. V lost 4 bases to trimming and J lost 4 bases; unmatched junction nucleotides: 10. Germline V gene data show CDR1 as SGHRS and CDR2 as YFSETQ. Here the CDR3 DNA reads TGCGCCAGCAGCCAGGGGGGACAGGGACGGGCAGATACGCAGTATTTT. It yields the protein CASSQGGQGRADTQYF.

The CDR3 loop reads CASSLDAGHMNTEAFF. The CDR3 region has the DNA TGTGCCAGCAGCTTAGACGCAGGGCACATGAACACTGAAGCTTTCTTT. The genes are TRBV7-9 and TRBJ1-1, with D possibly being TRBD1 (5 bases). V lost 1 base, J lost 0 bases, and 12 bases lay in between. CDR1 SEHNR and CDR2 FQNEAQ come from the germline V gene (reference sequence). The CDR3 is 16 amino acids.

This chain connects TRBV2 to TRBJ2-7; TRBD2 matches 7 bases. The V gene's germline CDR1 is SNHLY and CDR2 FYNNEI. Trimming took 1 base from V and 7 from J; bases not matched to a gene: 4. CDR3 size: 13 residues. The CDR3, as DNA: TGTGCCAGCAGTGAAGGGAGGGGAGGGGAGCAGTACTTC. It codes for CASSEGRGGEQYF.

The V and J genes are TRBV28 and TRBJ2-6; TRBD1 might be the D (5 bases). CDR1 and CDR2 from the germline V gene are MDHEN and SYDVKM. V was clipped by 4 bases and J by 4 bases, with 20 bases between them. The CDR3 is 18 residues long. DNA of the CDR3: TGTGCCAGCAGTTACCCCCTAATCGAAGGGGCCGGGGCCAACGTCCTGACTTTC. It is translated as CASSYPLIEGAGANVLTF.

This chain uses TRBV5-1 with TRBJ2-3; TRBD1 agrees at 8 bases. Germline loops: CDR1 SGHRS, CDR2 YFSETQ. CDR3 length: 14 amino acids. The J segment lost 9 bases and the V segment lost 0 bases, leaving 6 bases of the junction unmatched. The CDR3: CASSLGPQGATQYF. In nucleotides, the CDR3 is TGCGCCAGCAGCTTGGGGCCTCAGGGGGCGACGCAGTATTTT.

The J gene is TRBJ2-7, the V gene TRBV9, with a weak D call TRBD2 (6 bases). Germline V gene sequence: CDR1 SGDLS, CDR2 YYNGEE. Trimming cost V 2 bases and J 3 bases, with 9 bases left between them. The CDR3 runs to 13 residues. CDR3: CASSVGGNYEQYF. In nucleotides, the CDR3 is TGTGCCAGCAGCGTCGGGGGAAACTACGAGCAGTACTTC. Based on the CDR3 plus reference TRBV9 and TRBJ2-7, the full variable domain is DSGVTQTPKHLITATGQRVTLRCSPRSGDLSVYWYQQSLDQGLQFLIQYYNGEERAKGNILERFSAQQFPDLHSELNLSSLELGDSALYFCASSVGGNYEQYFGPGTRLTVT.

This chain uses TRBV5-1 with TRBJ2-3, with 13 bases lining up with TRBD2. Germline lookup yields CDR1 SGHRS and CDR2 YFSETQ. The length of the CDR3 is 19 residues. V was clipped by 0 bases and J by 7 bases; unmatched bases: 14. The CDR3 spells CASSLGSFSGTSGANTQYF. CDR3 DNA: TGCGCCAGCAGCTTGGGCAGCTTCTCCGGGACTAGCGGGGCCAATACGCAGTATTTT.

V is TRBV5-1 and J is TRBJ1-2; 9 nucleotides line up with TRBD1. CDR3 length equals 20 residues. Germline V gene lookup returns CDR1 SGHRS and CDR2 YFSETQ. Germline trimming cut 0 bases from V and 3 bases from J; bases unmatched to any gene: 18. DNA of the CDR3: TGCGCCAGCAGCTTGGACGCGTGGGACAGGGAAACAATGGAAGACTATGGCTACACCTTC. Its translation is CASSLDAWDRETMEDYGYTF.

The J gene is TRBJ2-1, the V gene TRBV14, with a tentative D call TRBD1 (5 bases). Trimming left V 0 bases short and J 4 bases short, with 7 bases between. This CDR3 region has 14 residues. Germline V CDR1 and CDR2: SGHDN, FVKESK. CDR3 protein: CASSQDRDYNEQFF. The CDR3, as DNA: TGTGCCAGCAGCCAAGACAGGGATTACAATGAGCAGTTCTTC. Supplemented by reference TRBV14 and TRBJ2-1, the full variable domain reads EAGVTQFPSHSVIEKGQTVTLRCDPISGHDNLYWYRRVMGKEIKFLLHFVKESKQDESGMPNNRFLAERTGGTYSTLKVQPAELEDSGVYFCASSQDRDYNEQFFGPGTRLTVL.

For the CDR3, the DNA is TGTGCCACCAGTGCGGGACTAGCGAGGAATGAGCAGTTCTTC. It encodes CATSAGLARNEQFF. The chain carries TRBV24-1 and TRBJ2-1; 10 bases agree with TRBD2. Germline V gene lookup returns CDR1 KGHDR and CDR2 SFDVKD. This CDR3 has 14 amino acids. V was clipped by 5 bases and J by 7 bases; unmatched bases: 4.

The chain joins TRBV18 to TRBJ1-2; 9 nucleotides agree with TRBD1. J lost 8 bases, V lost 3 bases, and 7 bases had no gene match. This CDR3 is 14 amino acids long. Looked up from germline, CDR1 is KGHSH and CDR2 is LQKENI. As DNA, the CDR3 is TGTGCCAGCTCACCCCTGGACAGGGGCTGGGGCTACACCTTC. This translates into CASSPLDRGWGYTF.

V usage is TRBV30 and J usage is TRBJ1-5; 7 bases fit TRBD1. J lost 9 bases, V lost 1 base, and 9 bases had no gene match. This CDR3 contains 14 residues. The germline V gene has CDR1 GTSNPN and CDR2 SVGIG (reference sequence). Here the CDR3 reads CAWSGQGIIGPQHF. The CDR3 nucleotides are TGTGCCTGGAGTGGACAGGGAATAATAGGGCCCCAGCATTTT.

V is TRBV6-5 and J is TRBJ1-2; D call uncertain. V lost 6 bases and J 2 bases, leaving 10 bases between the germline ends. The germline V gene has CDR1 MNHEY and CDR2 SVGAGI. The CDR3 contains 13 residues. Written as DNA, the CDR3 is TGTGCCAGCAGCCCCACACCCAACTATGGCTACACCTTC. As protein: CASSPTPNYGYTF.

The chain is built from TRBV5-5 and TRBJ2-4; TRBD1 is a possible D gene (6 bases). Trimming shortened V by 4 bases and J by 0 bases, and 17 bases separated the two germline ends. Per germline, CDR1 SGHKS and CDR2 YYEKEE (reference sequence). The length of the CDR3 is 17 residues. The CDR3 spells CASSIRTGPTAKNIQYF. The DNA of the CDR3 is TGTGCCAGCAGCATAAGAACAGGGCCGACAGCCAAAAACATTCAGTACTTC.

The chain joins TRBV10-3 to TRBJ1-1; 8 bases are shared with TRBD1. Looked up from germline, CDR1 is ENHRY and CDR2 is SYGVKD. The CDR3 spans 14 residues. After removal of 3 bases from V and 5 bases from J, the junction contained 5 bases not matched to a gene. CDR3 in DNA: TGTGCCATCAGTGACGGACAGGGCAAAACTGAAGCTTTCTTT. Encoded protein: CAISDGQGKTEAFF.

The V and J genes are TRBV6-2 or TRBV6-3 and TRBJ2-2, with 7 nucleotides matching TRBD1. This CDR3 region has 14 residues. CDR1 is MNHEY and CDR2 is SVGEGT in the germline V gene. The J segment lost 1 base and the V segment lost 6 bases, leaving 2 bases of the junction unmatched. The CDR3 here is CASSRGLNTGELFF. For the CDR3, the DNA is TGTGCCAGCAGCAGGGGGTTGAACACCGGGGAGCTGTTTTTT.

V gene TRBV4-1 combines with J gene TRBJ2-5, with D perhaps TRBD2 (7 bases). V shed 1 base and J shed 2 bases, with 14 bases lying between them. In germline, CDR1 is MGHRA, CDR2 YSYEKL. CDR3 length: 16 residues. The CDR3 DNA follows: TGCGCCAGCAGCCAAGGCACAGGGACTACACAAGAGACCCAGTACTTC. This encodes CASSQGTGTTQETQYF.

CDR3: CASSPETGYSPLHF. CDR3 sequence (DNA): TGTGCCAGCTCACCAGAGACAGGGTATTCACCCCTCCACTTT. This chain joins TRBV18 and TRBJ1-6, with 7 bases aligning to TRBD1. The CDR3 runs to 14 residues. With 2 bases clipped from V and 8 bases from J, the junction kept 3 bases outside the gene matches. The germline V gene encodes CDR1 KGHSH and CDR2 LQKENI.

In its sample, this clone was seen a few times. The CDR3 protein is CASMVDPLNTEAFF. The DNA for the CDR3 is TGTGCCAGCATGGTCGATCCACTTAACACTGAAGCTTTCTTT. This chain uses TRBV28 with TRBJ1-1; D gene ambiguous. Germline V gene sequence: CDR1 MDHEN, CDR2 SYDVKM. The germline V and J ends were trimmed by 7 bases and 2 bases, with 14 bases remaining between them. This CDR3 comprises 14 residues.

CDR3 residues: CASSPQGGELFF. The CDR3 region has the DNA TGTGCCAGCAGCCCTCAGGGGGGGGAGCTGTTTTTT. The chain carries TRBV6-6 and TRBJ2-2, with D possibly TRBD1 on 6 matching bases. The CDR3 has 12 amino acids. Germline lookup yields CDR1 MNHNY and CDR2 SVGAGI (reference sequence). Trimming removed 6 bases at V and 8 bases at J, with 10 bases between.

The chain links TRBV7-2 to TRBJ1-1; tentative D call: TRBD1 (5 bases). Germline CDR1 and CDR2: SGHTA and FQGNSA. Trimming pared 5 bases from V and 4 bases from J, leaving 17 bases between. The CDR3 loop spans 15 amino acids. The CDR3 DNA reads TGTGCCAGCAGCCCAACTACAGGTCGTGGCACTGAAGCTTTCTTT. Protein: CASSPTTGRGTEAFF.

This clone was recorded once. The chain has TRBV6-1 and TRBJ2-7; maybe TRBD1 (6 bases). V lost 3 bases and J 3 bases, leaving 9 bases between the germline ends. The CDR3 length is 13 residues. Germline V gene lookup returns CDR1 MNHNS and CDR2 SASEGT. This CDR3 is CASSDRTDYEQYF. Written as DNA, the CDR3 is TGTGCCAGCAGTGACAGGACAGACTACGAGCAGTACTTC.

The chain uses TRBV5-1 and TRBJ1-1, with 10 bases identical to TRBD1. The CDR3 extends over 16 amino acids. The germline V gene has CDR1 SGHRS and CDR2 YFSETQ. J was trimmed by 4 bases and V by 4 bases; bases with no gene match: 10. CDR3 in DNA: TGCGCCAGCAGCCCCGGGACAGGGGTGGTTGGCACTGAAGCTTTCTTT. Encoded protein: CASSPGTGVVGTEAFF.

The gene calls are TRBV12-5 and TRBJ2-2, with a weak D call TRBD1 (6 bases). This CDR3 contains 16 residues. V was pared by 6 bases and J by 4 bases, with 18 bases between. Germline values: CDR1 LGHNT, CDR2 FRNRAP. The DNA for the CDR3 is TGTGCTAGTGGACAGAAGGGACAAGAACTCACCGGGGAGCTGTTTTTT. Translating it yields CASGQKGQELTGELFF.